The subject of this entry is one T cell receptor (beta chain). Its antigen is not identified. Germline loops: CDR1 SGHVS, CDR2 FQNEAQ. V gave up 5 bases and J gave up 4 bases, with 11 bases separating them. This CDR3 has 14 residues. The data were obtained in a study of T cell repertoires in cytomegalovirus infection. The overall study: Carrying CMV and the relevant HLA type showed in public TCR beta signatures.

MiXCR, run by TCRdb on the reads, gives a single entry per CDR3 protein. The sample gives roughly 320,000 distinct CDR3 sequences, around 10% of which show up once; approximately 2.4% is in the top ten. Study-level results: HLA-C-restricted CMV-specific TCR beta clonotypes were dominant in the ex vivo response. Cumulative frequency of public TCR beta families picked out carriers of CMV plus the relevant HLA.

The sequencing input was PBMCs. This chain links TRBV7-8 with TRBJ2-2; possible D gene TRBD2, 5 bases. This TCR was recovered from a human donor in good health (CMV status not recorded). Some clones in this sample may be carry-over from other donors' samples. In DNA form, the CDR3 reads TGTGCCAGCAGCAGCGTTCGGGGCACCGGGGAGCTGTTTTTT. Encoded protein: CASSSVRGTGELFF.